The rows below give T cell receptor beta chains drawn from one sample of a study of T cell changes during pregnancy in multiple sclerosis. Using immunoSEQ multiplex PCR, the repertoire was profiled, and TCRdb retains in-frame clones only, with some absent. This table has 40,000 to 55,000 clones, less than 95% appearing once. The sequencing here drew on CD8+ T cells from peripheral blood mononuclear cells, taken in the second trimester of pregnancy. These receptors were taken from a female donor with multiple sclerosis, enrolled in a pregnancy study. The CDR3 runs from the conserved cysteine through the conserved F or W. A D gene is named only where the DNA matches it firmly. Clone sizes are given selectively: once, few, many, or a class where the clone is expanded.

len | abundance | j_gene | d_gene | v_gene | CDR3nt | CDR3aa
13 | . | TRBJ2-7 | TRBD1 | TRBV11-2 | TGTGCCAGCAGCCAGACCCCAGGGGGCGAGCAGTACTTC | CASSQTPGGEQYF
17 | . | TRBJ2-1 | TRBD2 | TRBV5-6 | TGTGCCAGCAGCCCCGGGACTAGCGGGGGGTCAGACAATGAGCAGTTCTTC | CASSPGTSGGSDNEQFF
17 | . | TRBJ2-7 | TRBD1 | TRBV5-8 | TGTGCCAGCAGCTTGTGGGTTTCGACAGGGAACTCCTACGAGCAGTACTTC | CASSLWVSTGNSYEQYF
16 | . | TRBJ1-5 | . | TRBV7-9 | TGTGCCAGCAGCCCCAACGTACTCTCCGGCAATCAGCCCCAGCATTTT | CASSPNVLSGNQPQHF
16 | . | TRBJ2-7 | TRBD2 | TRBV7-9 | TGTGCCAGCAGCGGACGGACTAGCGGGGGACGCTACGAGCAGTACTTC | CASSGRTSGGRYEQYF
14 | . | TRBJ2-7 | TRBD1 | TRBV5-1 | TGCGCCAGCAGCCGTGGACAGGGGGCCCACGAGCAGTACTTC | CASSRGQGAHEQYF
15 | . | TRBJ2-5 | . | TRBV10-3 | TGTGCCATCAGTGAGTCCCGCACAGGGAAAGAGACCCAGTACTTC | CAISESRTGKETQYF
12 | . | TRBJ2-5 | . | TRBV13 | TGTGCCAGCAGCTTTGGCAGGGAGACCCAGTACTTC | CASSFGRETQYF
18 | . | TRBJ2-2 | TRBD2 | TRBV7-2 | TGTGCCAGCAGCTTGGGACTAGCGGGGGGGCGGAACACCGGGGAGCTGTTTTTT | CASSLGLAGGRNTGELFF
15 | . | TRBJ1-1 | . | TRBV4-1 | TGCGCCAGCAGCCAAGCACGGGGTATGAACACTGAAGCTTTCTTT | CASSQARGMNTEAFF
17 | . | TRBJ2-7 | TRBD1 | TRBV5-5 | TGTGCCAGCAGCCCTCCAACCGGACAGGGGAATGCCTACGAGCAGTACTTC | CASSPPTGQGNAYEQYF
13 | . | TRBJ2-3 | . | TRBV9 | TGTGCCAGCAGCGTAGGAGTCCCAGATACGCAGTATTTT | CASSVGVPDTQYF
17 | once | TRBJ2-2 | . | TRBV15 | TGTGCCACCAGCAGAGATCGGGGGACAGTGAACACCGGGGAGCTGTTTTTT | CATSRDRGTVNTGELFF
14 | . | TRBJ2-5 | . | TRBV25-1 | TGTGCCAGCACATCGACAGAGAACCAAGAGACCCAGTACTTC | CASTSTENQETQYF
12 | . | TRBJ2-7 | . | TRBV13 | TGTGCCAGCAGTAGCACCTCCTACGAGCAGTACTTC | CASSSTSYEQYF
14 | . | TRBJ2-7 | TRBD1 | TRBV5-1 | TGCGCCAGCAGCTTGGAGGGACAGCCCTACGAGCAGTACTTC | CASSLEGQPYEQYF
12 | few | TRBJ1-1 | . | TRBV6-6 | TGTGCCAGTATTGAAAGGACAGTTGAAGCTTTCTTT | CASIERTVEAFF